A single sample gave rise to the 28 T cell receptor beta chains below, sequenced in a study of blood T cells in healthy people across ages. Combining a sample-barcoded 5' primer with a J-beta primer mix, a second PCR ran for roughly 7 to 11 cycles. MiXCR, run by TCRdb on the 5' RACE reads, gives a single entry per CDR3 protein. The table records some 790,000 distinct CDR3 sequences, under 30% of them present only once. Sequencing was carried out using blood. The receptors shown here come from an elderly woman in good health.

This clonotype was recorded many times. The gene calls are TRBV5-1 and TRBJ2-3; TRBD2 might be the D (7 bases). Trimming stripped 3 bases from V and 2 bases from J, with 13 bases between. This CDR3 comprises 15 residues. The germline gives CDR1 SGHRS, CDR2 YFSETQ. The CDR3 loop is CASSYSGGLTDTQYF. CDR3 in DNA: TGCGCCAGCAGCTATTCGGGGGGCCTCACAGATACGCAGTATTTT. Full variable domain (outside the CDR3, taken from reference TRBV5-1 and TRBJ2-3): KAGVTQTPRYLIKTRGQQVTLSCSPISGHRSVSWYQQTPGQGLQFLFEYFSETQRNKGNFPGRFSGRQFSNSRSEMNVSTLELGDSALYLCASSYSGGLTDTQYFGPGTRLTVL.

This clonotype was seen at least ten times. The V call is TRBV6-5, the J call TRBJ2-5; 8 nucleotides line up with TRBD1. The germline V gene encodes CDR1 MNHEY and CDR2 SVGAGI. The CDR3 loop spans 15 amino acids. Trimming removed 0 bases from V and 1 base from J; junction bases left unmatched: 1. The CDR3 loop reads CASSYSGTGQETQYF. As DNA, the CDR3 is TGTGCCAGCAGTTACTCGGGGACAGGCCAAGAGACCCAGTACTTC.

This clonotype was picked up a small number of times. The chain couples TRBV30 to TRBJ1-5, with D perhaps TRBD1 (6 bases). Trimming removed 4 bases at V and 6 bases at J, with 19 bases between. Germline V lookup: CDR1 GTSNPN, CDR2 SVGIG (reference sequence). This CDR3 spans 15 amino acids. CDR3 residues: CAWIPTGQGIQPQHF. The CDR3 DNA reads TGTGCCTGGATCCCCACGGGCCAGGGGATTCAGCCCCAGCATTTT.

This clonotype showed up just a few times. V usage is TRBV6-2 or TRBV6-3 and J usage is TRBJ1-5; D is perhaps TRBD1 (5 bases). The CDR3 is 15 residues long. Looked up from germline, CDR1 is MNHEY and CDR2 is SVGEGT. Trimming took off 2 bases at V and 5 bases at J, with 13 bases between the two ends. CDR3 in amino acids: CASSYRGSGYQPQHF. Written as DNA, the CDR3 is TGTGCCAGCAGTTACCGGGGCAGCGGATATCAGCCCCAGCATTTT.

As concerns this clonotype: It may be a read error: a sequence one base away is much more abundant. CDR3 sequence (DNA): TGTGCCAGCAGAGAAAGGGCAGGCCCAACCAGCTACAATGAGCAGTACTTC. This gives the protein CASRERAGPTSYNEQYF. This chain joins TRBV2 and TRBJ2-7; the D is unclear. Germline CDR1 is SNHLY and CDR2 is FYNNEI. This CDR3 spans 17 amino acids. V dropped 6 bases and J dropped 7 bases, with 28 bases sitting between them. Together with reference TRBV2 and TRBJ2-7, the CDR3 gives the full variable domain: EPEVTQTPSHQVTQMGQEVILRCVPISNHLYFYWYRQILGQKVEFLVSFYNNEISEKSEIFDDQFSVERPDGSNFTLKIRSTKLEDSAMYFCASRERAGPTSYNEQYFGPGTRLTVT.

The chain joins TRBV30 to TRBJ2-5; the D is unclear. The DNA end lines up better with TRBJ2-7; the J call may be wrong. CDR3 length: 14 amino acids. Germline V gene data show CDR1 as GTSNPN and CDR2 as SVGIG (reference sequence). The CDR3 nucleotides read TGTGCCTGGAGTGGAAATGTCCTCGCCGACGAGCAGTACTTC. Amino acid sequence: CAWSGNVLADEQYF.

In the case of this clonotype: One end of the junction does not line up with germline, which may come from a read error. The chain couples TRBV12-3 or TRBV12-4 to TRBJ1-1; TRBD1 agrees at 7 bases. CDR3 length: 17 amino acids. The CDR3: CASSFLKSGGVGTETFF. The CDR3 DNA reads as TGTGCCAGCAGTTTCTTGAAATCAGGGGGGGTGGGCACTGAAACTTTCTTT.

In this sample, this clonotype turned up once. This may be a read error: a much more frequent sequence differs by one nucleotide. The chain employs TRBV3-1 and TRBJ2-5, with D unclear. The CDR3 is 13 amino acids. From germline, CDR1 is LGHDT and CDR2 YNNKEL (reference sequence). Deletions cut 8 bases from V and 4 bases from J, with 14 bases between. CDR3 in amino acids: CASGSDRRETQYF. CDR3 coding DNA: TGTGCCAGCGGATCGGACCGCCGAGAGACCCAGTACTTC.

This clonotype was seen only a few times. V is TRBV2 and J is TRBJ2-1; D might be TRBD2 (6 bases). The germline CDR1 and CDR2 sequences are SNHLY and FYNNEI. This CDR3 region has 13 residues. Deletions cut 4 bases from V and 3 bases from J, with 7 bases between. The chain's CDR3 is CASSVGGYNEQFF. The DNA for the CDR3 is TGTGCCAGCAGTGTGGGGGGCTACAATGAGCAGTTCTTC.

The sample holds many counts of this clonotype. V and J are TRBV5-1 and TRBJ2-1; tentatively, D is TRBD2 (5 bases). Per the germline V gene, CDR1 is SGHRS and CDR2 is YFSETQ. This CDR3 comprises 16 residues. Trimming shortened V by 3 bases and J by 0 bases, and 13 bases separated the two germline ends. The CDR3 reads CASSSEGPSSYNEQFF. The CDR3 DNA sequence: TGCGCCAGCAGCTCCGAGGGCCCTAGCTCCTACAATGAGCAGTTCTTC.

This clonotype occurred a few times. A much bigger clone sits one base away, suggesting this may be a read error. The rearrangement joins TRBV12-3 or TRBV12-4 to TRBJ1-2, with D perhaps matching TRBD1 (5 bases). V dropped 2 bases and J dropped 4 bases, with 11 bases sitting between them. The CDR3 consists of 14 residues. The CDR3 region is CASSLRGSCYGYTF. CDR3 sequence (DNA): TGTGCCAGCAGTTTAAGGGGCAGCTGCTATGGCTACACCTTC.

Note on this clonotype: A much larger clone lies a single base off, so this may be a read error. The chain recombines TRBV5-6 with TRBJ2-6, with 8 bases aligning to TRBD1. This CDR3 spans 18 amino acids. Per germline, CDR1 SGHDT and CDR2 YYEEEE. CDR3 sequence reads: CASRIQGELRSEANVLTF. The CDR3 DNA follows: TGTGCCAGCAGGATACAGGGGGAGCTGAGATCTGAGGCCAACGTCCTGACTTTC.

V and J are TRBV29-1 and TRBJ1-4, with no clear D. CDR1 SQVTM and CDR2 ANQGSEA come from the germline V gene. The CDR3 consists of 14 residues. V gave up 0 bases and J gave up 5 bases, with 10 bases separating them. CDR3 nucleotides: TGCAGCGTTGAAGAGGCAGGAGACAATGAAAAACTGTTTTTT. The encoded protein is CSVEEAGDNEKLFF.

Worth noting for this clonotype: A much larger clone differs by one base, so this may be a read error. The chain links TRBV12-5 to TRBJ2-7; D ambiguous. Germline V CDR1 and CDR2: LGHNT, FRNRAP. This CDR3 is built from 11 residues. The CDR3 region is CAGGSPLGQYF. CDR3 DNA: TGTGCTGGTGGTTCGCCGTTGGGGCAGTACTTC. Together with reference TRBV12-5 and TRBJ2-7, the CDR3 gives the full variable domain: DARVTQTPRHKVTEMGQEVTMRCQPILGHNTVFWYRQTMMQGLELLAYFRNRAPLDDSGMPKDRFSAEMPDATLATLKIQPSEPRDSAVYFCAGGSPLGQYFGPGTRLTVT.

With respect to this clonotype: The junction departs from the called germline gene at one end, perhaps through a read error. The CDR3 DNA sequence: TGCGCCAGCAGCCAAGATGGAGGGACTCCGGGACTAGCTCAAGTCTTC. Residues: CASSQDGGTPGLAQVF. This rearrangement joins TRBV4-1 to TRBJ2-5; TRBD2 matches at 9 bases. This CDR3 has 16 residues. Germline V lookup: CDR1 MGHRA, CDR2 YSYEKL.

As for this clonotype: Compared with germline, one end of the junction differs, possibly owing to a read error. The chain joins TRBV28 to TRBJ2-2; D possibly corresponds to TRBD1 (6 bases). Germline V gives CDR1 MDHEN, CDR2 SYDVKM. The CDR3 spans 16 residues. The CDR3 DNA sequence: TGTGCCGGCAGGGTTCAGGGGAAAATGATCACCGGGGAGCTGTTTTTT. Protein product: CAGRVQGKMITGELFF.

The rearrangement uses TRBV7-2 and TRBJ1-1; D may be TRBD1 (5 bases). In germline, CDR1 is SGHTA, CDR2 FQGNSA. V was trimmed by 6 bases and J by 4 bases, leaving 21 bases between them. The CDR3 contains 16 residues. CDR3 nucleotides: TGTGCCAGCAGGCAGGGTTTGGTCCGAGAAGGCACTGAAGCTTTCTTT. It yields the protein CASRQGLVREGTEAFF.

This clonotype has a handful of counts. The J gene is TRBJ1-2, the V gene TRBV5-1; D not resolved. The CDR3 is made up of 14 amino acids. Germline assignment: CDR1 SGHRS and CDR2 YFSETQ. Trimming left V 4 bases short and J 8 bases short, with 18 bases between. CDR3 in DNA: TGCGCCAGCAGCATCGGAGACGTGGATTGGGGCTACACCTTC. This codes for CASSIGDVDWGYTF.

Details on this clonotype: A much larger clone differs from this one at a single base, so this may be a read error. The chain recombines TRBV20-1 with TRBJ2-5; D possibly matches TRBD1 or TRBD2 (6 bases each). CDR1 is DFQATT, CDR2 SNEGSKA, per germline (reference sequence). The CDR3 consists of 15 residues. The CDR3 here is CSALLGGSYQEAQYF. CDR3 nucleotide sequence: TGCAGTGCTTTACTGGGGGGCTCGTACCAAGAGGCCCAGTACTTC.

With respect to this clonotype: A much larger clone is a single base away; this may be a read error. CDR3 bases: TGTGCCAGCAGCCCCGGGAGGGGGCGCCCATACGAGCAGTACTTC. It translates to CASSPGRGRPYEQYF. The genes are TRBV11-2 and TRBJ2-4; D possibly corresponds to TRBD2 (8 bases). The J call may be faulty, since TRBJ2-7 better matches the DNA end. The CDR3 contains 15 residues. From germline, CDR1 is SGHAT and CDR2 FQNNGV.

Ten or more counts support this clonotype. The rearrangement joins TRBV6-5 to TRBJ2-3, with TRBD1 matching over 7 bases. This CDR3 is built from 18 residues. In germline, CDR1 is MNHEY, CDR2 SVGAGI. J lost 2 bases, V lost 4 bases, and 15 bases had no gene match. The DNA for the CDR3 is TGTGCCAGCAGTTCCACTGGGACAGATGAGTGCGACACAGATACGCAGTATTTT. Its translation is CASSSTGTDECDTDTQYF.

The chain uses TRBV7-2 and TRBJ1-5; a possible D gene is TRBD1 (5 bases). V shed 5 bases and J shed 6 bases, with 11 bases lying between them. CDR3 length: 13 residues. Germline lookup yields CDR1 SGHTA and CDR2 FQGNSA. CDR3 loop: CASSGTAPQPQHF. CDR3 bases: TGTGCCAGCAGCGGGACGGCCCCTCAGCCCCAGCATTTT.

This clonotype has just a few counts. The chain carries TRBV2 and TRBJ2-5, with 8 nucleotides matching TRBD1. CDR1 is SNHLY and CDR2 is FYNNEI in the germline V gene. The J segment lost 5 bases and the V segment lost 5 bases, leaving 10 bases of the junction unmatched. This CDR3 comprises 15 residues. CDR3 region: CASSYRQGKWETQYF. CDR3 DNA sequence: TGTGCCAGCAGTTATAGACAGGGGAAGTGGGAGACCCAGTACTTC.

Regarding this clonotype: A read error is possible here, since a much larger clone lies one base away. This sequence joins TRBV29-1 and TRBJ2-3; maybe TRBD1 (5 bases). The CDR3 is 12 amino acids. The germline gives CDR1 SQVTM, CDR2 ANQGSEA. CDR3 sequence (DNA): TGCAGCGTGGCAGACAGCACAGGTACGCAGTATTTT. It encodes CSVADSTGTQYF.

Concerning this clonotype: A clone one base away is much larger, so this may be a read error. The chain combines TRBV7-9 with TRBJ2-7, with D unresolved. CDR3 length: 11 amino acids. CDR1 and CDR2 (germline): SEHNR, FQNEAQ (reference sequence). CDR3 in DNA: TGTGACCTAGGCAGAGACTACGAGCAGTACTTC. Protein sequence: CDLGRDYEQYF.

This clonotype turned up a few times. The rearrangement uses TRBV20-1 and TRBJ2-3; D remains unclear. The CDR3 is made up of 13 amino acids. The germline V gene encodes CDR1 DFQATT and CDR2 SNEGSKA (reference sequence). Trimming took off 1 base at V and 5 bases at J, with 10 bases between the two ends. The CDR3 DNA is TGCAGTGCTAGAGTTGGTGGTGTAGATACGCAGTATTTT. It specifies CSARVGGVDTQYF.

The sample holds a few counts of this clonotype. A single base separates this from a much larger clone, so it may be a read error. This rearrangement joins TRBV7-2 to TRBJ2-5, with D perhaps matching TRBD1 (5 bases). Germline V CDR1 and CDR2: SGHTA, FQGNSA. The CDR3 extends over 15 amino acids. The germline V and J ends were trimmed by 3 bases and 3 bases, with 14 bases remaining between them. Written as DNA, the CDR3 is TGTGCCAGCAGCTTGGAAATTAGACAGAAAGAGACCCAGTACTTC. Its translation is CASSLEIRQKETQYF.

Notes on this clonotype: A read error is possible here, since a much larger clone lies one base away. The chain couples TRBV5-4 to TRBJ2-1; 7 positions match TRBD1. Germline CDR1 is SGHNT and CDR2 is YYREEE (reference sequence). After removal of 1 base from V and 5 bases from J, the junction contained 6 bases not matched to a gene. This CDR3 has 15 residues. The CDR3 here is CASSLSTGAHNEQFF. The CDR3 bases are TGTGCCAGCAGCTTGAGTACAGGGGCCCACAATGAGCAGTTCTTC.